This T cell receptor (beta chain) stems from a study of siplizumab effects on memory and regulatory T cells. Trimming shortened V by 5 bases and J by 7 bases, and 9 bases separated the two germline ends. Germline CDR1 MNHEY, CDR2 SVGAGI. This CDR3 comprises 11 residues. Of note for this clone: The target antigen is unknown.

Study results and limitations: Naive T cell populations appeared to exhibit greater diversity than memory cells and appeared to be major alloresponse contributors. Roughly 75-96% of dividing CD4+ or CD8+ clones were without an attributable naive or memory phenotype. With siplizumab, mappable alloreactive CD4+ clones averaged approximately 69% Treg-derived, versus around 30% in controls.

The table came from immunoSEQ multiplex PCR; TCRdb's copy has only in-frame clones and leaves some out. This sample has 100,000 to 120,000 clones, with roughly 92% found just once. Sequencing was carried out using CD4+ T cells sorted from blood. The chain uses TRBV6-5 and TRBJ2-7; D remains ambiguous. The receptor was derived from a human donor in good health. The CDR3 nucleotides are TGTGCCAGCAGTCTGTTGGGAGAGCAGTACTTC. Translating it yields CASSLLGEQYF.